This T cell receptor beta chain was captured in a study of Ad26.COV2.S vaccination and SARS-CoV-2 variants. CDR1 and CDR2 from the germline V gene are MRHNA and SNTAGT. Losses at the gene ends were 3 bases for V and 2 bases for J; bases not matched to a gene: 2. The CDR3 has 15 residues. Some clones are missing from TCRdb's copy, which holds only in-frame ones; the method was immunoSEQ multiplex PCR. Found here are approximately 340,000 clones, approximately 81% of them singletons; the top ten hold roughly 3.5%. As to treatment: some 20 received Ad26.COV2.S at low or high dose, single or two shots; 5 received placebo; per-sample allocation not given. Day 63 following the first vaccine or placebo injection was when the samples were taken.

The specimen was peripheral blood, collected in a trial of Ad26.COV2.S vaccine versus placebo. The chain employs TRBV6-4 and TRBJ2-3, with 10 bases lining up with TRBD2. The origin of this receptor is a person between 18 and 65 years old who received the Ad26.COV2.S COVID-19 vaccine or a placebo. CDR3 residues: CASSESGRDTDTQYF. CDR3 coding DNA: TGTGCCAGCAGTGAGAGCGGGAGGGACACAGATACGCAGTATTTT.